This T cell receptor beta chain comes out of a study of prognosis after radiotherapy for stage I lung cancer. Overall study context: Stage I lung tumors that were newly diagnosed and primary were found in some 15 patients, while a few patients had oligometastatic NSCLC after surgical resection of the primary tumor. SBRT radiotherapy comprised 3 to 5 fractions at a biologically effective dose of at least 100 Gy. Radiotherapy preceded distant metastases in a handful of patients (median 7 months); about 15 showed no significant progression.

V was trimmed by 1 base and J by 6 bases, leaving 11 bases between them. Germline V lookup: CDR1 SGHVS, CDR2 FNYEAQ. The length of the CDR3 is 14 residues. It was by two-round multiplex PCR that TCR beta CDR3 was amplified from genomic DNA. The first round of PCR was done with primers that matched each TRBV and TRBJ gene. Each CDR3 protein gets one entry after TCRdb re-called the multiplex PCR reads with MiXCR. The sample yields about 30,000 distinct CDR3 sequences, less than 35% seen once. Comments on this clonotype: A much larger clone lies a single base off, so this may be a read error.

The rearrangement joins TRBV7-6 to TRBJ2-3; D is undetermined. Sample: PBMCs, taken before or after stereotactic body radiation therapy (not recorded which). The clonotype originates from a donor over 45 with non-small cell lung cancer. The DNA of the CDR3 is TGTGCCAGCAGCTTAGTCTGGTGCCCCGATACGCAGTATTTT. This codes for CASSLVWCPDTQYF.